These 14 T cell receptor beta chains originate from one sample sequenced in a study of T-cell reconstitution after alpha-beta-depleted transplantation in children. Preparation of the TCRbeta library was carried out with unique molecular identifiers. TCRdb passed the PCR reads through MiXCR, listing each CDR3 protein once. The sample lists 640,000 or so distinct CDR3 sequences; approximately 16% were seen once. The specimen was PBMCs from the stem cell graft donor, collected from the stem cell graft. The receptors were sampled from a human donor who donated a stem cell graft to a child with acute myeloid leukemia.

This clonotype was observed many times. The chain uses TRBV12-3 or TRBV12-4 and TRBJ2-2; TRBD2 is a possible D gene (5 bases). Between the trimmed V and J ends, which lost 8 bases and 0 bases, there was a span of 19 bases. The CDR3 runs 17 residues. The CDR3 reads CASPRTETLTNTGELFF. In nucleotides, the CDR3 is TGTGCCAGCCCACGGACTGAGACACTCACGAACACCGGGGAGCTGTTTTTT.

V usage is TRBV7-6 and J usage is TRBJ2-3; no definite D call. The DNA end is a closer match to TRBJ1-5, so the J assignment may be wrong. Germline V lookup: CDR1 SGHVS, CDR2 FNYEAQ. The CDR3 extends over 14 amino acids. For the CDR3, the DNA is TGTGCCAGCAGCTTAATACCAGTCACAGATACGCAGCATTTT. It is translated as CASSLIPVTDTQHF.

This clonotype was detected ten times or more. The V call is TRBV20-1, the J call TRBJ1-5; D gene ambiguous. The CDR3 consists of 15 residues. V lost 5 bases and J lost 5, with 19 bases in between. Germline loops: CDR1 DFQATT, CDR2 SNEGSKA (reference sequence). CDR3 region: CSAQKPGLLDQPQHF. The DNA for the CDR3 is TGCAGTGCTCAGAAACCGGGCCTTTTAGATCAGCCCCAGCATTTT.

Ten or more counts support this clonotype. V and J are TRBV11-2 and TRBJ1-4; perhaps TRBD1 as D (6 bases). V was shortened by 5 bases and J by 5 bases, with 24 bases between the two germline ends. The CDR3 has 18 amino acids. Per germline, CDR1 SGHAT and CDR2 FQNNGV. CDR3 bases: TGTGCCAGCAGCCCTCACCACGGAGGGGGGATGATAAATGAAAAACTGTTTTTT. Translated: CASSPHHGGGMINEKLFF.

The rearrangement joins TRBV7-9 to TRBJ1-3; unclear D gene. This CDR3 contains 16 residues. Per germline, CDR1 SEHNR and CDR2 FQNEAQ (reference sequence). V was trimmed by 1 base and J by 0 bases, leaving 10 bases between them. CDR3 DNA: TGTGCCAGCAGCTTAGAGGCAGTCCGCTCTGGAAACACCATATATTTT. Encoded protein: CASSLEAVRSGNTIYF.

The chain employs TRBV27 and TRBJ2-1; 14 bases fit TRBD2. Per germline, CDR1 MNHEY and CDR2 SMNVEV (reference sequence). The CDR3 runs 20 residues. The junction had 18 bases not matched to a gene; V was cut back by 5 bases and J by 6 bases. The CDR3 DNA is TGTGCCAGCAGTACCCAGGGACTAGCGGGGGTGGTTGGTCGGTGCAATGAGCAGTTCTTC. Its translation: CASSTQGLAGVVGRCNEQFF.

The genes are TRBV5-1 and TRBJ2-3, with TRBD2 identical over 8 bases. This CDR3 contains 14 residues. From germline, CDR1 is SGHRS and CDR2 YFSETQ. V was clipped by 5 bases and J by 5 bases; unmatched bases: 7. CDR3 sequence reads: CASSVSGEEDTQYF. The CDR3 DNA sequence: TGCGCCAGCAGTGTTAGCGGGGAAGAAGATACGCAGTATTTT. Based on the CDR3 plus reference TRBV5-1 and TRBJ2-3, the full variable domain is KAGVTQTPRYLIKTRGQQVTLSCSPISGHRSVSWYQQTPGQGLQFLFEYFSETQRNKGNFPGRFSGRQFSNSRSEMNVSTLELGDSALYLCASSVSGEEDTQYFGPGTRLTVL.

The chain employs TRBV7-8 and TRBJ2-3; D is perhaps TRBD2 (6 bases). CDR3 length: 16 amino acids. CDR1 SGHVS and CDR2 FQNEAQ come from the germline V gene. Trimming took off 1 base at V and 1 base at J, with 12 bases between the two ends. In DNA form, the CDR3 reads TGTGCCAGCAGCTTAGTCCCCGGGGGAGGCACAGATACGCAGTATTTT. Translation gives CASSLVPGGGTDTQYF.

The chain has TRBV12-3 or TRBV12-4 and TRBJ2-3; 7 nucleotides align to TRBD2. This CDR3 contains 15 residues. After removal of 2 bases from V and 1 base from J, the junction contained 3 bases not matched to a gene. The CDR3 spells CASSLLRGGTDTQYF. In DNA form, the CDR3 reads TGTGCCAGCAGTTTACTCCGGGGGGGCACAGATACGCAGTATTTT.

At least ten counts were recorded for this clonotype. This chain links TRBV20-1 with TRBJ2-3; D is unresolved. V was cut by 3 bases and J by 5 bases, with 6 bases left in between. The length of the CDR3 is 11 residues. Germline CDR1 is DFQATT and CDR2 is SNEGSKA (reference sequence). The CDR3 is CSARWGDTQYF. CDR3 DNA sequence: TGCAGTGCTAGGTGGGGAGATACGCAGTATTTT.

V gene TRBV10-1 combines with J gene TRBJ1-2; D is unresolved. The germline CDR1 and CDR2 sequences are WNHNN and SYGVQD (reference sequence). The CDR3 runs 10 residues. Trimming took off 7 bases at V and 5 bases at J, with 5 bases between the two ends. CDR3 in amino acids: CASNLYGYTF. CDR3 coding DNA: TGCGCCAGCAACCTTTATGGCTACACCTTC.

The chain joins TRBV12-3 or TRBV12-4 to TRBJ2-3, with 8 bases fitting TRBD2. Trimming at V came to 2 bases and at J to 2 bases, leaving 3 bases not matched to a gene. This CDR3 has 15 residues. CDR3 nucleotide sequence: TGTGCCAGCAGTTTAAAGGGACTAGTCACAGATACGCAGTATTTT. Encoded protein: CASSLKGLVTDTQYF.

This clonotype has at least ten counts. CDR3 coding DNA: TGCAGTGCTAGGGCCTCAGGGGGCGCAGATGGCTACACCTTC. This sequence encodes CSARASGGADGYTF. This chain links TRBV20-1 with TRBJ1-2, with 8 nucleotides matching TRBD1. Unmatched junction bases numbered 9, after V lost 3 bases and J lost 6 bases. Looked up from germline, CDR1 is DFQATT and CDR2 is SNEGSKA (reference sequence). The CDR3 is 14 amino acids.

This clonotype was counted only a few times. The rearrangement uses TRBV5-1 and TRBJ1-1, with D hard to call. The V end was cut by 0 bases, the J end by 4 bases, with 13 bases between. CDR3 length: 15 amino acids. Germline-derived CDR1 and CDR2 are SGHRS and YFSETQ. The CDR3 reads CASSLAMSEGTEAFF. The CDR3 region has the DNA TGCGCCAGCAGCTTGGCCATGTCAGAGGGCACTGAAGCTTTCTTT.